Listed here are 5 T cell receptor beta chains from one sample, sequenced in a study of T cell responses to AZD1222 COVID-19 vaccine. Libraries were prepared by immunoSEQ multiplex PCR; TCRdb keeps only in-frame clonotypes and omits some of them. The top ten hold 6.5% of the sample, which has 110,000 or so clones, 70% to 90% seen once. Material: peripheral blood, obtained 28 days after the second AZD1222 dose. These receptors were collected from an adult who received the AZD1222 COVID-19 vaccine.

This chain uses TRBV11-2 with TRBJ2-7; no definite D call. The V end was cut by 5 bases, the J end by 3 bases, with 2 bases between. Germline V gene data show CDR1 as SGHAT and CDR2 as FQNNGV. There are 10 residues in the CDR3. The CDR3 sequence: CASSNYEQYF. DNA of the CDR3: TGTGCCAGCAGCAACTACGAGCAGTACTTC.

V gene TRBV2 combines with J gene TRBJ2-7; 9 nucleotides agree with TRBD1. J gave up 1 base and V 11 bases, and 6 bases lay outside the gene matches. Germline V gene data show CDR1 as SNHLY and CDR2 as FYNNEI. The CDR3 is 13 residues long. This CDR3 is CAGTGTGSYEQYF. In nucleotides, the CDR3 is TGTGCCGGGACCGGGACAGGGTCCTACGAGCAGTACTTC.

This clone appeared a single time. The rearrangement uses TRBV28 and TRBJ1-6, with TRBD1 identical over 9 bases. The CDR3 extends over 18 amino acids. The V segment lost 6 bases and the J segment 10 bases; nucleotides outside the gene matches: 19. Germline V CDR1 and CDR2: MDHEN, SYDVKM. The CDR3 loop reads CASSNPSVLGTGSSPLHF. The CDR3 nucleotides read TGTGCCAGCAGCAACCCCAGTGTTTTGGGGACAGGGAGCTCACCCCTCCACTTT.

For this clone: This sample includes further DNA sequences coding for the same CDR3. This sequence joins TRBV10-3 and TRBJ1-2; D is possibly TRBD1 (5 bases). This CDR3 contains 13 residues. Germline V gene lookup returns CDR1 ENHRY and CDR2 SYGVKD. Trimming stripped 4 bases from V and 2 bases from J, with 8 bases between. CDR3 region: CAISGGGNYGYTF. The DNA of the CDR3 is TGTGCCATCAGTGGGGGGGGAAACTATGGCTACACCTTC.

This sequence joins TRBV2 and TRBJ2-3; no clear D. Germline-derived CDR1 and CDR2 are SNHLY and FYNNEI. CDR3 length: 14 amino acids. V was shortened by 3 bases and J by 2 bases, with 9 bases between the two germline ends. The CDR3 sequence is CASSDGDPTDTQYF. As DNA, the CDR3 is TGTGCCAGCAGTGATGGCGACCCCACAGATACGCAGTATTTT.